This is a list of T cell receptor beta chains from one sample in a study of T-cell reconstitution after alpha-beta-depleted transplantation in children. TCRdb passed the PCR reads through MiXCR, listing each CDR3 protein once. The sample has fewer than 250,000 distinct CDR3 sequences, about 15% seen once. The starting material was PBMCs, mostly from graft donor cells, obtained 360 days after TCRalphabeta/CD19-depleted stem cell transplant. Receptor source: a male patient between 2 and 10 years old who had a stem cell transplant for acute lymphoblastic leukemia, so the T cells may come from the graft donor. Both conserved end residues are part of each CDR3. Each record gives: J gene, V gene, CDR3 protein.

J: TRBJ1-2
V: TRBV6-5
CDR3: CASRATGVKNYGYTF

J: TRBJ1-1
V: TRBV3-1
CDR3: CASSRGTGGIAFF

J: TRBJ2-3
V: TRBV12-3/TRBV12-4
CDR3: CASSLVPGQRDTDTQYF

J: TRBJ1-1
V: TRBV19
CDR3: CASNTWDRSYTEAFF

J: TRBJ2-3
V: TRBV24-1
CDR3: CATSDFADTQYF

J: TRBJ1-5
V: TRBV12-3/TRBV12-4
CDR3: CASSLLQSNQPQHF

J: TRBJ1-1
V: TRBV27
CDR3: CASTSGRRVNTEAFF

J: TRBJ1-5
V: TRBV6-5
CDR3: CASSDRDQPQHF

J: TRBJ2-3
V: TRBV5-4
CDR3: CASSPDSRTDTQYF

J: TRBJ2-7
V: TRBV27
CDR3: CASNLAGGSEQYF

J: TRBJ2-1
V: TRBV4-2
CDR3: CASSLDRYRTTNEQFF

J: TRBJ1-1
V: TRBV20-1
CDR3: CSARLAGRMNTEAFF

J: TRBJ2-5
V: TRBV20-1
CDR3: CSARDTGATQETQYF

J: TRBJ1-1
V: TRBV19
CDR3: CASGDVNTEAFF

J: TRBJ1-5
V: TRBV9
CDR3: CASSPSGQSNQPQHF

J: TRBJ2-7
V: TRBV5-1
CDR3: CASRDGPGQDSYEQYF

J: TRBJ1-2
V: TRBV29-1
CDR3: CSVPPSGGNGYTF

J: TRBJ2-3
V: TRBV4-1
CDR3: CASSQGPAGDTQYF

J: TRBJ2-2
V: TRBV15
CDR3: CATSREAGELFF

J: TRBJ2-7
V: TRBV7-2
CDR3: CASSWTSGGLNSYEQYF

J: TRBJ2-5
V: TRBV9
CDR3: CASSPGTSGGGETQYF

J: TRBJ1-5
V: TRBV4-3
CDR3: CASSQGLGDRANQPQHF

J: TRBJ2-7
V: TRBV20-1
CDR3: CSARRQGYEQYF

J: TRBJ2-3
V: TRBV6-2/TRBV6-3
CDR3: CASTGTRRDTQYF

J: TRBJ2-2
V: TRBV5-1
CDR3: CASSLAAGVGELFF

J: TRBJ2-3
V: TRBV3-1
CDR3: CASSQGQGLPYTDTQYF

J: TRBJ2-3
V: TRBV6-5
CDR3: CASRGATDTQYF

J: TRBJ2-3
V: TRBV2
CDR3: CACCFAGATGTQYF

J: TRBJ2-5
V: TRBV6-5
CDR3: CASSYRRFSGQETQYF

J: TRBJ2-1
V: TRBV20-1
CDR3: CSASVAGHYNEQFF

J: TRBJ2-6
V: TRBV29-1
CDR3: CSVVAGAGANVLTF

J: TRBJ2-3
V: TRBV21-1
CDR3: CASVWVTDTQYF

J: TRBJ2-7
V: TRBV24-1
CDR3: CATSDRDSKAYEQYF

J: TRBJ2-3
V: TRBV20-1
CDR3: CSASRDSQGSTDTQYF

J: TRBJ2-3
V: TRBV4-3
CDR3: CASSQVDLEDTQYF